The T cell receptor beta chain described here comes from a study of glioma-infiltrating T cells after dendritic cell vaccination. Study-level background: Patients received three intradermal dendritic cell vaccine injections at biweekly intervals.

Germline CDR1 and CDR2: MGHRA and YSYEKL. The CDR3 loop spans 16 amino acids. V was pared by 5 bases and J by 2 bases, with 9 bases of the junction left unmatched. Stated time point: after dendritic cell vaccination, including at tumor progression/relapse. Blood PBMC samples: pre-vaccination, two weeks post third vaccination, and at tumor progression. The immunoSEQ assay amplified TCRB CDR3 from up to about 2 ug DNA. The PCR used 60 V beta and 13 J beta primers. The method was immunoSEQ multiplex PCR; TCRdb's version includes in-frame clones alone and lacks a portion of them. The sample holds approximately 50,000 clones; approximately 87% are singletons and the top ten take about 9%.

The source was blood, collected after dendritic cell vaccination. The source is a human donor with glioblastoma. V gene TRBV4-1 combines with J gene TRBJ2-3; TRBD1 matches at 8 bases. CDR3 nucleotide sequence: TGCGCCAGCAGCTATGCCGGGACAGGCGACACAGATACGCAGTATTTT. Protein product: CASSYAGTGDTDTQYF.